What follows describes a single TCR beta chain. No antigen is known for it. The sample comes from a study of OX40 agonist ivuxolimab in advanced cancers. Method: immunoSEQ multiplex PCR; TCRdb's copy keeps in-frame clones and lacks some. The sample yields 19,000 or so clones, 70% to 90% seen once. Findings and caveats of the study: At 0.1 to 3.0 mg/kg, clonal expansion of CD4+ and CD8+ blood T cells had occurred by week 6. Among expanded peripheral T cells, antigen specificity went undetermined.

V dropped 6 bases and J dropped 4; count of bases not matched to a gene: 5. This CDR3 is 15 amino acids long. Germline V gene sequence: CDR1 SGHAT, CDR2 FQNNGV. The source is an adult with an advanced solid tumor such as melanoma, head and neck, liver or kidney cancer. This sample comprised CD4+ or CD8+ T cells sorted from blood, obtained in a trial of the OX40 agonist ivuxolimab. The rearrangement uses TRBV11-2 and TRBJ2-7; TRBD2 matches 14 bases. The CDR3 DNA follows: TGTGCCAGCAGTCGACTAGCGGGAGGGCCGTACGAGCAGTACTTC. Its protein is CASSRLAGGPYEQYF.